A single sample is the source of the 26 T cell receptor beta chains below, sequenced in a study of cytomegalovirus exposure and HLA in healthy donors. The primer mix had 60 Vbeta and 13 Jbeta primers. Assay used: immunoSEQ multiplex PCR; TCRdb lists only in-frame clones, some missing. The sample contains approximately 150,000 clones, 60% to 85% of which appear only once. Sequencing was done on a sample of PBMCs. These receptors came from a woman in her thirties or forties in good health and CMV-seropositive.

Regarding this clone: Other nucleotide sequences from this sample produce the same CDR3. The chain employs TRBV5-1 and TRBJ2-3, with a tentative D call TRBD1 (5 bases). The CDR3 runs 15 residues. The V end was cut by 1 base, the J end by 1 base, with 10 bases between. CDR1 is SGHRS and CDR2 is YFSETQ in the germline V gene. For the CDR3, the DNA is TGCGCCAGCAGCTTGAGGGGAATGGGCACAGATACGCAGTATTTT. It codes for CASSLRGMGTDTQYF.

The V call is TRBV7-2, the J call TRBJ1-6, with TRBD1 identical over 11 bases. The CDR3 runs to 17 residues. Trimming cost V 6 bases and J 10 bases; bases outside gene matches: 14. The germline V gene encodes CDR1 SGHTA and CDR2 FQGNSA. This chain's CDR3 is CASSRPGTGGFRSPLHF. DNA of the CDR3: TGTGCCAGCAGTCGGCCCGGGACAGGGGGGTTTAGGTCACCCCTCCACTTT. The complete variable domain, with remaining parts taken from reference TRBV7-2 and TRBJ1-6, reads GAGVSQSPSNKVTEKGKDVELRCDPISGHTALYWYRQSLGQGLEFLIYFQGNSAPDKSGLPSDRFSAERTGGSVSTLTIQRTQQEDSAVYLCASSRPGTGGFRSPLHFGNGTRLTVT.

This clone was seen more than once but under ten times. The chain employs TRBV28 and TRBJ1-3; unclear D gene. V was clipped by 4 bases and J by 2 bases, with 9 bases between them. The germline V gene encodes CDR1 MDHEN and CDR2 SYDVKM. The CDR3 loop spans 14 amino acids. CDR3 sequence reads: CASSSPQPGNTIYF. In DNA form, the CDR3 reads TGTGCCAGCAGTTCCCCACAACCTGGAAACACCATATATTTT.

This clone was seen a handful of times. The chain recombines TRBV2 with TRBJ2-2; 7 bases fit TRBD1. Germline V gene sequence: CDR1 SNHLY, CDR2 FYNNEI. The CDR3 runs 15 residues. The V and J ends lost 6 bases and 4 bases, in that order; junction bases with no gene match: 8. In DNA, the CDR3 is TGTGCCAGCAGGGAACAGGGGATCAGCACCGGGGAGCTGTTTTTT. It encodes CASREQGISTGELFF.

This chain connects TRBV7-9 to TRBJ2-3; 9 nucleotides match TRBD2. CDR3 length: 17 amino acids. Trimming removed 4 bases from V and 2 bases from J; junction bases left unmatched: 10. From germline, CDR1 is SEHNR and CDR2 FQNEAQ (reference sequence). For the CDR3, the DNA is TGTGCCAGCAGCTCCAACCTAGCGGGGCTGGTCACAGATACGCAGTATTTT. Translation: CASSSNLAGLVTDTQYF. The whole variable domain, remainder taken from reference TRBV7-9 and TRBJ2-3, is DTGVSQNPRHKITKRGQNVTFRCDPISEHNRLYWYRQTLGQGPEFLTYFQNEAQLEKSRLLSDRFSAERPKGSFSTLEIQRTEQGDSAMYLCASSSNLAGLVTDTQYFGPGTRLTVL.

The chain joins TRBV5-1 to TRBJ2-5; D remains unclear. The length of the CDR3 is 14 residues. V was pared by 2 bases and J by 1 base, with 9 bases between. Germline-derived CDR1 and CDR2 are SGHRS and YFSETQ. CDR3 region: CASSLDWIQETQYF. For the CDR3, the DNA is TGCGCCAGCAGCTTAGACTGGATCCAAGAGACCCAGTACTTC.

This chain joins TRBV5-1 and TRBJ2-3; 8 bases match TRBD2. Germline V gene lookup returns CDR1 SGHRS and CDR2 YFSETQ. This CDR3 region has 15 residues. After removal of 3 bases from V and 1 base from J, the junction contained 4 bases not matched to a gene. CDR3: CASSSSGPRTDTQYF. The CDR3 DNA sequence: TGCGCCAGCAGCTCTAGCGGGCCCCGCACAGATACGCAGTATTTT.

This rearrangement joins TRBV9 to TRBJ2-5; weak D call: TRBD1 (5 bases). The CDR3 has 14 amino acids. Germline values: CDR1 SGDLS, CDR2 YYNGEE. Trimming left V 1 base short and J 3 bases short, with 10 bases between. CDR3 residues: CASSVSGLEETQYF. The CDR3 coding sequence is TGTGCCAGCAGCGTATCAGGGTTGGAAGAGACCCAGTACTTC.

The CDR3 here is CASSLEPGDGNTIYF. CDR3 in DNA: TGCGCCAGCAGCTTGGAGCCAGGGGATGGAAACACCATATATTTT. The chain carries TRBV5-1 and TRBJ1-3; D possibly corresponds to TRBD1 (6 bases). The length of the CDR3 is 15 residues. From germline, CDR1 is SGHRS and CDR2 YFSETQ. V dropped 0 bases and J dropped 3 bases, with 10 bases sitting between them. The complete variable domain, with remaining parts taken from reference TRBV5-1 and TRBJ1-3, reads KAGVTQTPRYLIKTRGQQVTLSCSPISGHRSVSWYQQTPGQGLQFLFEYFSETQRNKGNFPGRFSGRQFSNSRSEMNVSTLELGDSALYLCASSLEPGDGNTIYFGEGSWLTVV.

This chain connects TRBV4-3 to TRBJ1-1; 8 positions match TRBD1. The J segment lost 0 bases and the V segment lost 4 bases, leaving 4 bases of the junction unmatched. CDR3 length equals 15 residues. Looked up from germline, CDR1 is LGHNA and CDR2 is YSLEER. This CDR3 reads CASSPGDRLNTEAFF. The CDR3 DNA is TGCGCCAGCAGCCCGGGGGACAGGCTGAACACTGAAGCTTTCTTT.

The DNA for the CDR3 is TGTGCCAGCAGGAGGGGGGGTTTGAGCAATCAGCCCCAGCATTTT. This translates into CASRRGGLSNQPQHF. The chain combines TRBV28 with TRBJ1-5; possibly TRBD1 for D (6 bases). Trimming removed 6 bases from V and 1 base from J, with 13 bases in between. The CDR3 has 15 residues. Germline V gene lookup returns CDR1 MDHEN and CDR2 SYDVKM.

This chain uses TRBV7-8 with TRBJ2-2; the D gene is possibly TRBD2 (7 bases). CDR1 SGHVS and CDR2 FQNEAQ come from the germline V gene. V gave up 1 base and J gave up 11 bases, with 23 bases separating them. The CDR3 contains 17 residues. In DNA, the CDR3 is TGTGCCAGCAGCTTAGATTGGGGGGGCTTAACACCGGGTGAGCTGTTTTTT. This translates into CASSLDWGGLTPGELFF.

This rearrangement joins TRBV7-9 to TRBJ2-1; the D gene is possibly TRBD1 (6 bases). The CDR3 extends over 12 amino acids. The V gene's germline CDR1 is SEHNR and CDR2 FQNEAQ (reference sequence). Trimming removed 1 base at V and 9 bases at J, with 7 bases between. The CDR3 here is CASSLGGLEQFF. CDR3 nucleotide sequence: TGTGCCAGCAGCTTAGGGGGGCTTGAGCAGTTCTTC.

The gene calls are TRBV19 and TRBJ1-6; 9 positions match TRBD1. The CDR3 is made up of 15 amino acids. V was clipped by 3 bases and J by 7 bases; unmatched bases: 4. Looked up from germline, CDR1 is LNHDA and CDR2 is SQIVND (reference sequence). CDR3 loop: CASSMGQGFNSPLHF. CDR3 coding DNA: TGTGCCAGTAGTATGGGACAGGGTTTCAATTCACCCCTCCACTTT. Drawing the rest from reference TRBV19 and TRBJ1-6, the complete variable domain is DGGITQSPKYLFRKEGQNVTLSCEQNLNHDAMYWYRQDPGQGLRLIYYSQIVNDFQKGDIAEGYSVSREKKESFPLTVTSAQKNPTAFYLCASSMGQGFNSPLHFGNGTRLTVT.

The rearrangement uses TRBV27 and TRBJ1-1; TRBD1 might be the D (6 bases). This CDR3 is 13 amino acids long. Trimming cost V 5 bases and J 1 base, with 8 bases left between them. Germline V lookup: CDR1 MNHEY, CDR2 SMNVEV (reference sequence). The DNA for the CDR3 is TGTGCCAGCAGTCAGGGGAGGAACACTGAAGCTTTCTTT. This gives the protein CASSQGRNTEAFF.

Notes on this clone: One end of the junction does not line up with germline, which may come from a read error. V is TRBV7-9 and J is TRBJ2-3, with TRBD2 matching 10 bases. The CDR3 contains 18 residues. CDR1 is SEHNR, CDR2 FQNEAQ, per germline (reference sequence). As DNA, the CDR3 is TGTTCCAGCAGCTTAGGTCTAGCGGGGGTTCTTGGCACAGATACGCAGTATTTT. Protein sequence: CSSSLGLAGVLGTDTQYF.

The chain recombines TRBV5-6 with TRBJ1-2; D unresolved. The CDR3 length is 15 residues. Trimming removed 3 bases from V and 0 bases from J, with 12 bases in between. CDR1 SGHDT and CDR2 YYEEEE come from the germline V gene. The DNA of the CDR3 is TGTGCCAGCAGCTACCCACGAGAAGCTAACTATGGCTACACCTTC. Translating gives CASSYPREANYGYTF.

This chain joins TRBV9 and TRBJ1-4, with a tentative D call TRBD1 (6 bases). The germline V and J ends were trimmed by 10 bases and 4 bases, with 17 bases remaining between them. CDR1 is SGDLS, CDR2 YYNGEE, per germline. The CDR3 runs 14 residues. The CDR3 protein is CAPRGAQINEKLFF. In DNA, the CDR3 is TGTGCCCCCAGGGGCGCTCAGATTAATGAAAAACTGTTTTTT.

This clone was seen a single time. The V call is TRBV6-1, the J call TRBJ1-1; 8 nucleotides line up with TRBD1. Germline trimming cut 6 bases from V and 5 bases from J; bases unmatched to any gene: 8. Per the germline V gene, CDR1 is MNHNS and CDR2 is SASEGT. The CDR3 is 14 residues long. Written as DNA, the CDR3 is TGTGCCAGCAGCCGCCTAGGACAGGGAACTGAAGCTTTCTTT. This sequence encodes CASSRLGQGTEAFF.

About this clone itself: In the same sample, other DNA sequences code for this CDR3. CDR3 in amino acids: CASSVLASYEQYF. The CDR3 DNA sequence: TGCGCCAGCAGTGTTCTAGCAAGCTACGAGCAGTACTTC. V is TRBV10-2 and J is TRBJ2-7; the D gene is possibly TRBD2 (5 bases). CDR3 length: 13 residues. The germline V and J ends were trimmed by 4 bases and 3 bases, with 10 bases remaining between them. Germline V lookup: CDR1 WSHSY, CDR2 SAAADI.

This chain uses TRBV7-9 with TRBJ1-2, with no clear D. Germline lookup yields CDR1 SEHNR and CDR2 FQNEAQ (reference sequence). This CDR3 is built from 12 residues. V lost 5 bases and J 7 bases, leaving 11 bases between the germline ends. CDR3 region: CASSPQVVGYTF. In DNA form, the CDR3 reads TGTGCCAGCAGCCCCCAGGTCGTTGGCTACACCTTC.

The gene calls are TRBV2 and TRBJ2-5, with 10 positions matching TRBD1. The CDR3 covers 14 residues. V gave up 5 bases and J gave up 5 bases; unmatched junction bases: 5. Per germline, CDR1 SNHLY and CDR2 FYNNEI. The CDR3 is CASSRTGGRETQYF. The CDR3 DNA reads TGTGCCAGCAGTAGGACAGGGGGAAGGGAGACCCAGTACTTC. Supplemented by reference TRBV2 and TRBJ2-5, the full variable domain reads EPEVTQTPSHQVTQMGQEVILRCVPISNHLYFYWYRQILGQKVEFLVSFYNNEISEKSEIFDDQFSVERPDGSNFTLKIRSTKLEDSAMYFCASSRTGGRETQYFGPGTRLLVL.

The chain couples TRBV7-9 to TRBJ1-2; possibly TRBD1 for D (6 bases). CDR3 length: 15 residues. Looked up from germline, CDR1 is SEHNR and CDR2 is FQNEAQ (reference sequence). Trimming removed 4 bases at V and 3 bases at J, with 15 bases between. This CDR3 reads CASSSRTDWDYGYTF. The CDR3 DNA reads TGTGCCAGCAGCTCGCGGACAGACTGGGACTATGGCTACACCTTC.

This chain links TRBV6-5 with TRBJ1-1; D is unresolved. Trimming removed 6 bases from V and 4 bases from J, with 3 bases in between. The CDR3 is made up of 10 amino acids. Germline CDR1 is MNHEY and CDR2 is SVGAGI. The CDR3 coding sequence is TGTGCCAGCAGGGCCACTGAAGCTTTCTTT. Amino acids: CASRATEAFF.

A remark on this clone: An end of the junction differs from the germline gene, which may be a read error. The rearrangement joins TRBV7-9 to TRBJ1-4, with 7 bases lining up with TRBD1. This CDR3 is 18 amino acids long. The germline V gene has CDR1 SEHNR and CDR2 FQNEAQ (reference sequence). The CDR3 DNA reads TGTTCCAGCAGCTCCAGGACAGGAGCTCCGACAACTAATGAAAAACTGTTTTTT. As protein: CSSSSRTGAPTTNEKLFF.

In its sample, this clone was seen a few times. The chain employs TRBV30 and TRBJ1-1; D uncertain. V was clipped by 0 bases and J by 1 base, with 3 bases between them. The CDR3 covers 12 residues. The germline CDR1 and CDR2 sequences are GTSNPN and SVGIG (reference sequence). In nucleotides, the CDR3 is TGTGCCTGGAGTGTGGCGAACACTGAAGCTTTCTTT. Its protein product is CAWSVANTEAFF.